This TCR beta chain was sequenced for a study of shared clonotypes between healthy human individuals. The germline V and J ends were trimmed by 3 bases and 5 bases, with 4 bases remaining between them. The CDR3 spans 10 residues. Germline CDR1 reads DFQATT; CDR2 reads SNEGSKA (reference sequence). Everyone who donated was a Caucasian adult who lived in Nashville, Tennessee. Replicate PCRs from sorted subsets contained about 0.2 ug DNA, which is some 29,000 T cell genomes. Method: immunoSEQ multiplex PCR; TCRdb's copy keeps in-frame clones and lacks some. This table has 500,000 or so clones, approximately 95% appearing once.

The source of this sequence is a woman aged 30 to 39 in good health. The specimen was naive CD4+ T cells sorted from blood. As for subset: CD45RA+ positively selected. V usage is TRBV20-1 and J usage is TRBJ1-1; D call uncertain. The CDR3 nucleotides are TGCAGTGCTAGTTATACTGAAGCTTTCTTT. This sequence encodes CSASYTEAFF.